This T cell receptor beta chain was retrieved from a study of blood T cell repertoires in COVID-19. This CDR3 has 14 amino acids. Germline V gene lookup returns CDR1 ENHRY and CDR2 SYGVKD. Trimming cost V 6 bases and J 0 bases, with 9 bases left between them. Categorization into cohorts depended on clinical history that participants reported. Original processing notes: Amplified reference gene primers provided the basis for estimating nucleated cell counts. This table comes from immunoSEQ multiplex PCR, and its TCRdb copy is limited to in-frame clones, with some not included. That table gives V, J and clone size, and the DNA gave D and trimming. The sample lists 210,000 or so clones, 80% to 85% occurring once.

The receptor comes from a woman aged 45-65 years with acute COVID-19. The sample taken for sequencing was PBMCs or T cells enriched from blood (not recorded which). V is TRBV10-3 and J is TRBJ1-3; TRBD1 is a possible D gene (5 bases). CDR3 sequence: CAIRDTTSGNTIYF. The CDR3 DNA reads as TGTGCCATCAGGGACACCACCTCTGGAAACACCATATATTTT.